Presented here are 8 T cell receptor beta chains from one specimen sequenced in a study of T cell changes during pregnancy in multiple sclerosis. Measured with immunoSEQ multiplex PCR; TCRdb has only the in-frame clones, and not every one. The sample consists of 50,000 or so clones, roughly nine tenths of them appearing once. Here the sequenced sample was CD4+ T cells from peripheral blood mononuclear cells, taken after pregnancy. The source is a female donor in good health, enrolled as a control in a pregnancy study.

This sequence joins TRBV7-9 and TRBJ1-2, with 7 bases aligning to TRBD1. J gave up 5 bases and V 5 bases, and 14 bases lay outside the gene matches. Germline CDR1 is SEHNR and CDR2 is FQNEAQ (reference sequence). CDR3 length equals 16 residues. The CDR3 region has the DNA TGTGCCAGCAGCCACCGGACAGGAATTAGAGGTTATGGCTACACCTTC. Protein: CASSHRTGIRGYGYTF.

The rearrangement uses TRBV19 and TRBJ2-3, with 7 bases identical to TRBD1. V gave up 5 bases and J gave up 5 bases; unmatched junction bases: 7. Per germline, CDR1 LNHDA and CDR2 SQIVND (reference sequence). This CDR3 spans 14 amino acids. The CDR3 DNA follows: TGTGCCAGTAGTTACCAGGGGGTGGGAGATACGCAGTATTTT. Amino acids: CASSYQGVGDTQYF.

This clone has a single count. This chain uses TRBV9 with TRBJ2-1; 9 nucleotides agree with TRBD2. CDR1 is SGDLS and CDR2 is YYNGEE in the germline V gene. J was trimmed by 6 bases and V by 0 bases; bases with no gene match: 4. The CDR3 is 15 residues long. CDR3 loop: CASSVESSGANEQFF. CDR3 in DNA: TGTGCCAGCAGCGTAGAGTCTAGCGGGGCCAATGAGCAGTTCTTC.

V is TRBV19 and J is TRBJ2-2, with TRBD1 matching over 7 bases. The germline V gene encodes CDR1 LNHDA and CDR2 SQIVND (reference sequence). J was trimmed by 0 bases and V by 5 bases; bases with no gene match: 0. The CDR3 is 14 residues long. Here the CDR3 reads CASSGTANTGELFF. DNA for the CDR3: TGTGCCAGTAGTGGGACAGCGAACACCGGGGAGCTGTTTTTT.

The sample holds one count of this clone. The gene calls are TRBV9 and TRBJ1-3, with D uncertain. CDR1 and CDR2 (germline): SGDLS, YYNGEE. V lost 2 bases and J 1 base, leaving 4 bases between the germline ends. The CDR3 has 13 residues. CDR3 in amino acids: CASSVESGNTIYF. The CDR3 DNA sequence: TGTGCCAGCAGCGTGGAGTCTGGAAACACCATATATTTT.

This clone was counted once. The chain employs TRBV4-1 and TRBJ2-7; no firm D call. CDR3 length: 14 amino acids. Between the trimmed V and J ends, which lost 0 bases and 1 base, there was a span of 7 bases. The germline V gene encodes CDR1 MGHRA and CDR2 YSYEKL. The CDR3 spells CASSQEEQSYEQYF. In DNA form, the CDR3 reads TGCGCCAGCAGCCAAGAAGAACAGTCCTACGAGCAGTACTTC.

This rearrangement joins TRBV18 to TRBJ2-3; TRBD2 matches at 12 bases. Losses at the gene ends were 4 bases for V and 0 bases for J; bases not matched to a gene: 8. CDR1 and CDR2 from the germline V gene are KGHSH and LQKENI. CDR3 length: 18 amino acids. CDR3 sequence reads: CASSLLAGGPHSTDTQYF. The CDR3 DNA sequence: TGTGCCAGCTCACTCCTAGCGGGGGGGCCCCATAGCACAGATACGCAGTATTTT.

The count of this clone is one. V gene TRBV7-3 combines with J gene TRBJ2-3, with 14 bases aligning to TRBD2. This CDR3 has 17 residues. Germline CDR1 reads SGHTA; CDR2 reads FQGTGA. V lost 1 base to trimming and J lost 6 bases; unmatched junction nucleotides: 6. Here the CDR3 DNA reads TGTGCCAGCAGCTTAAATGGACTAGCGGGGGGCGCGGATACGCAGTATTTT. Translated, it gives CASSLNGLAGGADTQYF.